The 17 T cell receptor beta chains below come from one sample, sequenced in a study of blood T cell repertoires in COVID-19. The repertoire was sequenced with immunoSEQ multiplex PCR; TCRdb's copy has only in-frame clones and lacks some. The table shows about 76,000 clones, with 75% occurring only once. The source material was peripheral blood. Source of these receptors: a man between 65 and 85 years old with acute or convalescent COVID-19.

The CDR3, as DNA: TGCGCCAGCAGCCAAGCGGGGAGAGGAGCGGGAGGGGGTAATGAGCAGTTCTTC. Amino acid sequence: CASSQAGRGAGGGNEQFF. The chain joins TRBV4-1 to TRBJ2-1, with TRBD2 matching over 10 bases. The CDR3 consists of 18 residues. Germline trimming cut 1 base from V and 7 bases from J; bases unmatched to any gene: 13. Per germline, CDR1 MGHRA and CDR2 YSYEKL.

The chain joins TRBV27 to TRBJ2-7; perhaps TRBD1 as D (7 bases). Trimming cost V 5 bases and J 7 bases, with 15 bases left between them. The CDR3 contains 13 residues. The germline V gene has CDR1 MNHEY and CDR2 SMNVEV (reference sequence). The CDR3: CASSPGQAGEQYF. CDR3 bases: TGTGCCAGCAGTCCCGGACAGGCGGGGGAGCAGTACTTC.

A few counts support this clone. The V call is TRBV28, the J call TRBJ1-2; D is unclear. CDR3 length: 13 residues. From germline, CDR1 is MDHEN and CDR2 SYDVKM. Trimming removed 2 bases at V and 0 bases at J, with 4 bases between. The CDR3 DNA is TGTGCCAGCAGTTTACCTGCTAACTATGGCTACACCTTC. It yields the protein CASSLPANYGYTF.

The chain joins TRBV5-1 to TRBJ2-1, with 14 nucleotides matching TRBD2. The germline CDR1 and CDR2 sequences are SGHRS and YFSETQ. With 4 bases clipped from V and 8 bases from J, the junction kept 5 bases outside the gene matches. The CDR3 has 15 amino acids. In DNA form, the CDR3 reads TGCGCCAGCAGCGAGGGACTAGCGGGAGTTCATGAGCAGTTCTTC. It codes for CASSEGLAGVHEQFF.

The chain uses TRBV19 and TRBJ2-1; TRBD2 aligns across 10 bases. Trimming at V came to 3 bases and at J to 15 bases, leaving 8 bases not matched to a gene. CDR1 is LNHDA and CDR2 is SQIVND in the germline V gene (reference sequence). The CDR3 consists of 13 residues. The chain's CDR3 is CASSMASGSGWFF. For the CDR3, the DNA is TGTGCCAGTAGTATGGCTAGCGGGAGTGGCTGGTTCTTC.

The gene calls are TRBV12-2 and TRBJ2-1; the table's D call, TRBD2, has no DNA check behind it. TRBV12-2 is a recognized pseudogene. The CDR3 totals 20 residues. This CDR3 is CASRLKAGTSGRVAPDEQFF. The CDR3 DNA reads TGTGCAAGTCGCTTAAAAGCCGGGACTAGCGGGAGAGTTGCTCCCGATGAGCAGTTCTTC.

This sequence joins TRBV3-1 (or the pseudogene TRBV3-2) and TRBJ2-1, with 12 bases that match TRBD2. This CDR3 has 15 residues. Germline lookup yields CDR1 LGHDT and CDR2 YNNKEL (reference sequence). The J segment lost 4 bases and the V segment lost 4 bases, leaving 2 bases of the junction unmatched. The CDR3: CASSLLAGGYNEQFF. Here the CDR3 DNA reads TGTGCCAGCAGCCTCCTAGCGGGAGGGTACAATGAGCAGTTCTTC.

CDR3 sequence reads: CASSQDGDSIYNEQFF. Written as DNA, the CDR3 is TGCGCCAGCAGCCAAGATGGGGACAGCATCTACAATGAGCAGTTCTTC. The chain employs TRBV4-3 and TRBJ2-1, with 7 bases identical to TRBD1. The CDR3 sequence is 16 residues long. The J segment lost 3 bases and the V segment lost 0 bases, leaving 5 bases of the junction unmatched. In germline, CDR1 is LGHNA, CDR2 YSLEER.

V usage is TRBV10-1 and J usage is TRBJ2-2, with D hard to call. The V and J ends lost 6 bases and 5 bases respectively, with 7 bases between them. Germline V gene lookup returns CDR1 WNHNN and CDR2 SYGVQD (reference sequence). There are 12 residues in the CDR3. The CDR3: CASSSETGELFF. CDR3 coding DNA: TGCGCCAGCAGCAGCGAGACCGGGGAGCTGTTTTTT.

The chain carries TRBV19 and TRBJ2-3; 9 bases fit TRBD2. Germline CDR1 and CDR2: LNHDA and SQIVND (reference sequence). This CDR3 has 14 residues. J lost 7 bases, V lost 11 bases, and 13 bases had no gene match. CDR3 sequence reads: CAVSTSGGGYTQYF. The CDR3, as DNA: TGTGCCGTCTCGACTAGCGGAGGCGGATATACGCAGTATTTT.

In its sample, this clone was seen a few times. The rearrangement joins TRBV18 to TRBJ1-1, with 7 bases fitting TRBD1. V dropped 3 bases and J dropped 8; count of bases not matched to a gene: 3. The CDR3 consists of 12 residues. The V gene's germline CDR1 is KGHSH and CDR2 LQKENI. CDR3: CASSPRQGEAFF. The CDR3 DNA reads TGTGCCAGCTCACCTCGACAGGGAGAAGCTTTCTTT.

The CDR3 DNA reads as TGTGCCAGCAGCCTCCAGGTGGCCCTTCCGAATGAGCAGTTCTTC. This translates into CASSLQVALPNEQFF. The chain uses TRBV11-2 and TRBJ2-1, with D unresolved. This CDR3 region has 15 residues. Germline assignment: CDR1 SGHAT and CDR2 FQNNGV. Deletions cut 5 bases from V and 7 bases from J, with 18 bases between.

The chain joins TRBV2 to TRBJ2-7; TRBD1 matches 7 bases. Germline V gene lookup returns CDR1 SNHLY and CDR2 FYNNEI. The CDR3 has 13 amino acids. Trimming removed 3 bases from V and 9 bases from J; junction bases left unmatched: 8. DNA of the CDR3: TGTGCCAGCAGTGACCAAGACAGGGTACGGCAGTACTTC. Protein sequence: CASSDQDRVRQYF.

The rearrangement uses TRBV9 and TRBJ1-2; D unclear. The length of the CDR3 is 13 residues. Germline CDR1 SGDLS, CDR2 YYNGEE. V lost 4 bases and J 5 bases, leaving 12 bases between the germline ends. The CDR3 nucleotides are TGTGCCAGCAGCCCTACTGGGGAGTATGGCTACACCTTC. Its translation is CASSPTGEYGYTF.

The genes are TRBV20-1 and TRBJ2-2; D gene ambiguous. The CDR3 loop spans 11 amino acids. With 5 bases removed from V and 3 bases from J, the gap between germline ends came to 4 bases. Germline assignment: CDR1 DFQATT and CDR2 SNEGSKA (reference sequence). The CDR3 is CSADYTGELFF. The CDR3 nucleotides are TGCAGTGCTGACTACACCGGGGAGCTGTTTTTT.

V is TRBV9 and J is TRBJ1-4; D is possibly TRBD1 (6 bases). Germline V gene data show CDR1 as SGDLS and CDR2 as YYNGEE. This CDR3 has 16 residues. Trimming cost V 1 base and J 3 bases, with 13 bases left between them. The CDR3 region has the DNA TGTGCCAGCAGCGTATCAGGGGCGAGTGCTAATGAAAAACTGTTTTTT. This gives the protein CASSVSGASANEKLFF.

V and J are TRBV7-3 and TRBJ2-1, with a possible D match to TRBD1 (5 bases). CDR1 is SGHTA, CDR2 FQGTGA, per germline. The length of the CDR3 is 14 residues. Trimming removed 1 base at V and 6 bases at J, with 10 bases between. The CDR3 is CASSLRPQGNEQFF. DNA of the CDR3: TGTGCCAGCAGCTTAAGGCCCCAGGGCAATGAGCAGTTCTTC.